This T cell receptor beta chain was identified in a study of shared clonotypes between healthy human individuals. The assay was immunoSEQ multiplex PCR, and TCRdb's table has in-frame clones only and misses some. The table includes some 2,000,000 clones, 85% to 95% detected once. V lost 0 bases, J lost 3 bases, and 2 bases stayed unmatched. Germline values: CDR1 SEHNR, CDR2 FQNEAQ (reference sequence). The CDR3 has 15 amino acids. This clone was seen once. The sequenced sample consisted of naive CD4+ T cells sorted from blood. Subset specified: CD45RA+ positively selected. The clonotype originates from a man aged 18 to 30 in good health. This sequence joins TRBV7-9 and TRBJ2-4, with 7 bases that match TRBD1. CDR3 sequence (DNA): TGTGCCAGCAGCTTAGCCCAGGGGGACAAAAACATTCAGTACTTC. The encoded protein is CASSLAQGDKNIQYF.